Presented here are 16 T cell receptor beta chains from one specimen sequenced in a study of neoadjuvant anti-PD-1 for oral cavity cancer. Assay used: immunoSEQ multiplex PCR; TCRdb lists only in-frame clones, some missing. The table shows about 15,000 clones, with 55% to 75% occurring only once. Material: PBMCs, obtained before nivolumab (anti-PD-1) treatment. These receptors all come from a person aged 35-79 years with oral cavity squamous cell carcinoma.

CDR3 DNA: TGCGCCAGCAGTGAGTCTTTGGGGTACAATGAGCAGTTCTTC. Protein: CASSESLGYNEQFF. The chain recombines TRBV10-1 with TRBJ2-1; D uncertain. V dropped 0 bases and J dropped 4 bases, with 7 bases sitting between them. The germline CDR1 and CDR2 sequences are WNHNN and SYGVQD (reference sequence). The CDR3 sequence is 14 residues long.

This sequence joins TRBV5-1 and TRBJ1-1; D gene ambiguous. CDR3 length equals 15 residues. V was clipped by 4 bases and J by 5 bases, with 18 bases between them. In germline, CDR1 is SGHRS, CDR2 YFSETQ. The CDR3 protein is CASSPGGSRDTEAFF. The DNA of the CDR3 is TGCGCCAGCAGCCCGGGAGGGTCGCGGGATACTGAAGCTTTCTTT.

The chain has TRBV27 and TRBJ2-1, with 16 positions matching TRBD2. The V gene end was trimmed by 5 bases and the J gene end by 0 bases; junction bases not matched to a gene: 16. The CDR3 loop spans 22 amino acids. The V gene's germline CDR1 is MNHEY and CDR2 SMNVEV (reference sequence). Written as DNA, the CDR3 is TGTGCCAGCAGTACTATACGCTTAGGGACTAGCGGGAGGGCCCGCTCCTACAATGAGCAGTTCTTC. Translating it yields CASSTIRLGTSGRARSYNEQFF.

This clone has just a few counts. The chain is built from TRBV4-1 and TRBJ2-2, with 15 bases identical to TRBD2. V lost 3 bases and J lost 11; bases outside the gene matches: 10. The CDR3 totals 17 residues. The germline V gene has CDR1 MGHRA and CDR2 YSYEKL. CDR3 nucleotides: TGCGCCAGCAGCCACCTGGACATGGGACTAGCGGGAGGCGAGCTGTTTTTT. Translation: CASSHLDMGLAGGELFF.

DNA of the CDR3: TGTGCCTGGAGGTCCGATTACAGGGGAACGGGCCAGTACTTC. Protein product: CAWRSDYRGTGQYF. This chain connects TRBV30 to TRBJ2-5, with 7 bases aligning to TRBD1. V dropped 3 bases and J dropped 10; count of bases not matched to a gene: 14. The length of the CDR3 is 14 residues. Germline values: CDR1 GTSNPN, CDR2 SVGIG (reference sequence).

The chain joins TRBV29-1 to TRBJ1-1, with D tentatively TRBD1 (6 bases). Trimming stripped 6 bases from V and 0 bases from J, with 17 bases between. The V gene's germline CDR1 is SQVTM and CDR2 ANQGSEA. The CDR3 loop spans 15 amino acids. The chain's CDR3 is CSVEKNRDMNTEAFF. CDR3 nucleotides: TGCAGCGTAGAAAAAAACAGGGACATGAACACTGAAGCTTTCTTT.

V is TRBV5-1 and J is TRBJ2-3, with a weak D call TRBD2 (6 bases). Between the trimmed V and J ends, which lost 3 bases and 6 bases, there was a span of 8 bases. The CDR3 contains 12 residues. CDR1 and CDR2 (germline): SGHRS, YFSETQ. The CDR3 here is CASSWGRDTQYF. The CDR3 DNA follows: TGCGCCAGCAGCTGGGGGAGGGATACGCAGTATTTT. Complete variable domain (other parts from reference TRBV5-1 and TRBJ2-3): KAGVTQTPRYLIKTRGQQVTLSCSPISGHRSVSWYQQTPGQGLQFLFEYFSETQRNKGNFPGRFSGRQFSNSRSEMNVSTLELGDSALYLCASSWGRDTQYFGPGTRLTVL.

The chain combines TRBV5-6 with TRBJ2-7; 11 bases line up with TRBD2. The CDR3 runs to 13 residues. J lost 6 bases, V lost 2 bases, and 1 base had no gene match. The V gene's germline CDR1 is SGHDT and CDR2 YYEEEE. CDR3 in DNA: TGTGCCAGCAGCTTCGGGACTAGCGGCGAGCAGTACTTC. This codes for CASSFGTSGEQYF.

The chain uses TRBV7-9 and TRBJ1-1, with TRBD1 as a possible D gene (5 bases). The CDR3 loop spans 14 amino acids. Per germline, CDR1 SEHNR and CDR2 FQNEAQ (reference sequence). V lost 5 bases to trimming and J lost 7 bases, with 17 bases between them. The CDR3 DNA reads TGTGCCAGCAGCCCCAATCGCGGGGCCGATGAAGCTTTCTTT. Protein: CASSPNRGADEAFF. Complete variable domain (other parts from reference TRBV7-9 and TRBJ1-1): DTGVSQNPRHKITKRGQNVTFRCDPISEHNRLYWYRQTLGQGPEFLTYFQNEAQLEKSRLLSDRFSAERPKGSFSTLEIQRTEQGDSAMYLCASSPNRGADEAFFGQGTRLTVV.

This clone was recorded once. This chain joins TRBV5-1 and TRBJ1-1, with D perhaps TRBD1 (5 bases). The ends were cut back, 5 bases at V and 7 bases at J, with 9 bases in the middle. Germline values: CDR1 SGHRS, CDR2 YFSETQ. The CDR3 extends over 11 amino acids. CDR3 DNA sequence: TGCGCCAGCAGGGCAGGGAATGAAGCTTTCTTT. Amino acids: CASRAGNEAFF.

The chain has TRBV10-1 and TRBJ1-1; no definite D call. The V end was cut by 4 bases, the J end by 3 bases, with 9 bases between. Germline-derived CDR1 and CDR2 are WNHNN and SYGVQD (reference sequence). This CDR3 contains 13 residues. The DNA of the CDR3 is TGCGCCAGCAGTGCGGGCAGCTACACTGAAGCTTTCTTT. Protein sequence: CASSAGSYTEAFF.

This clone occurred once. The genes are TRBV5-1 and TRBJ2-2, with D perhaps matching TRBD1 (5 bases). The CDR3 runs 14 residues. CDR1 is SGHRS and CDR2 is YFSETQ in the germline V gene. Trimming took off 0 bases at V and 5 bases at J, with 8 bases between the two ends. The CDR3 here is CASSLDPGTGELFF. In nucleotides, the CDR3 is TGCGCCAGCAGCTTGGATCCAGGGACCGGGGAGCTGTTTTTT.

The V gene is TRBV27, the J gene TRBJ2-1; 8 nucleotides align to TRBD2. Germline V gene data show CDR1 as MNHEY and CDR2 as SMNVEV (reference sequence). The CDR3 is made up of 16 amino acids. V shed 3 bases, J shed 0 bases, and the junction held 4 bases outside the gene matches. CDR3 sequence reads: CASSFSGTNSYNEQFF. The CDR3 DNA follows: TGTGCCAGCAGTTTTAGCGGGACGAACTCCTACAATGAGCAGTTCTTC.

V and J are TRBV23-1 and TRBJ1-1, with 10 bases identical to TRBD1. TRBV23-1 is sorted into the ORF group, with uncertain function. V shed 7 bases and J 4 bases; nucleotides not matched to a gene: 6. This CDR3 comprises 14 residues. DNA of the CDR3: TGCGCCAGCAAGCCGGGACAGGGGCGCACTGAAGCTTTCTTT. Protein product: CASKPGQGRTEAFF.

The table lists this clone with a few counts. The V gene is TRBV4-1, the J gene TRBJ1-5, with TRBD1 as a possible D gene (6 bases). The germline CDR1 and CDR2 sequences are MGHRA and YSYEKL. V gave up 0 bases and J gave up 0 bases, with 21 bases separating them. The CDR3 is 20 amino acids. The CDR3 DNA reads TGCGCCAGCAGCCAAGATCTCGGGTTGGCAGGGGCTTATAGCAATCAGCCCCAGCATTTT. Translation gives CASSQDLGLAGAYSNQPQHF.

This clone was observed a few times. The V call is TRBV10-3, the J call TRBJ1-5; TRBD1 is a possible D gene (5 bases). Germline values: CDR1 ENHRY, CDR2 SYGVKD. Trimming removed 4 bases from V and 5 bases from J, with 9 bases in between. There are 13 residues in the CDR3. The CDR3 sequence is CAISGRGDQPQHF. In nucleotides, the CDR3 is TGTGCCATCAGTGGGAGAGGGGATCAGCCCCAGCATTTT.